These T cell receptor beta chains were read from a single sample in a study of blood T cells in healthy people across ages. TCRdb used MiXCR to reprocess the 5' RACE reads, holding one entry per CDR3 protein. The sample lists 1.5 million or so distinct CDR3 sequences; 42% were seen once. The specimen sequenced was blood. These receptors originate from a woman aged 18-30 years in good health. CDR3s include the opening cysteine and the closing phenylalanine or tryptophan. D genes are given only for firm matches. Some rows have no size entry. The others give once, few or many, or a class for an expanded clone.

V	J	D	length	size	CDR3	DNA
TRBV5-1	TRBJ2-1	TRBD2	15	few	CASSTGTSLVNEQFF	TGCGCCAGCAGCACGGGGACTAGTTTGGTTAATGAGCAGTTCTTC
TRBV9	TRBJ1-6	TRBD1	13	.	CASSVGQGSPLHF	TGTGCCAGCAGCGTGGGACAGGGGTCACCCCTCCACTTT
TRBV4-1	TRBJ2-3	TRBD2	19	.	CASSQSKAPGLAGADTQYF	TGCGCCAGCAGCCAATCAAAAGCCCCGGGACTAGCGGGTGCAGATACGCAGTATTTT
TRBV30	TRBJ1-1	.	14	few	CAWLTGLGNTEAFF	TGTGCCTGGCTAACAGGGCTGGGTAACACTGAAGCTTTCTTT
TRBV19	TRBJ2-4	TRBD1	19	.	CASSISRTGGVLAKNIQYF	TGTGCCAGTAGTATATCCAGGACAGGGGGAGTTTTGGCCAAAAACATTCAGTACTTC
TRBV18	TRBJ1-1	.	11	.	CASFQGPEAFF	TGTGCCAGCTTCCAGGGTCCTGAAGCTTTCTTT
TRBV6-1	TRBJ1-2	TRBD1	16	.	CASIASSGGVSYGYTF	TGTGCCAGCATCGCTTCGTCAGGGGGCGTTAGCTATGGCTACACCTTC
TRBV12-3/TRBV12-4	TRBJ2-3	TRBD2	15	.	CASSTSGSITDTQYF	TGTGCCAGCAGCACTAGCGGGAGTATCACAGATACGCAGTATTTT
TRBV4-2	TRBJ1-2	.	14	.	CASSQGDGYYGYTF	TGTGCCAGCAGCCAAGGGGACGGGTACTATGGCTACACCTTC
TRBV7-8	TRBJ2-5	TRBD1	16	few	CASSLSGQAFQETQYF	TGTGCCAGCAGCTTATCCGGACAGGCTTTCCAAGAGACCCAGTACTTC
TRBV11-1	TRBJ2-2	.	14	.	CASSFLQGIGELFF	TGTGCCAGCAGCTTCCTACAGGGAATCGGGGAGCTGTTTTTT
TRBV20-1	TRBJ2-7	TRBD1	14	.	CSARQGALEYEQYF	TGCAGTGCTAGGCAGGGGGCGTTGGAGTACGAGCAGTACTTC
TRBV3-1	TRBJ2-3	TRBD2	19	.	CASSHRGTSGGLSTDTQYF	TGTGCCAGCAGCCACCGGGGGACTAGCGGGGGGCTCAGCACAGATACGCAGTATTTT
TRBV6-6	TRBJ2-7	.	13	.	CAAQPGTSREQYF	TGTGCCGCCCAACCAGGGACTTCCCGCGAGCAGTACTTC
TRBV27	TRBJ1-1	TRBD1	14	.	CASAPGQKNTEAFF	TGTGCCAGCGCTCCGGGACAGAAGAACACTGAAGCTTTCTTT
TRBV28	TRBJ2-7	.	14	few	CASNHADSPYEQYF	TGTGCCAGCAATCATGCGGACAGTCCCTACGAGCAGTACTTC
TRBV6-1	TRBJ2-5	TRBD2	13	few	CASIRLAQETQYF	TGTGCCAGCATTCGACTAGCCCAAGAGACCCAGTACTTC
TRBV15	TRBJ1-5	.	13	.	CATSRDPTQPQHF	TGTGCCACCAGCAGAGATCCGACTCAGCCCCAGCATTTT